Listed below are T cell receptor beta chains from one sample, sequenced in a study of cytomegalovirus exposure and HLA in healthy donors. TCRdb keeps only in-frame clones here, not all; method: immunoSEQ multiplex PCR. This sample carries about 72,000 clones, with roughly 13% going to the ten biggest clones. What was sequenced was PBMCs. The receptor source for this set is a man aged 45-65 years in good health and CMV-seropositive. CDR3s leave out the opening cysteine and the closing phenylalanine or tryptophan.

TRBJ1-1 | TRBV5-6 | ASSSAWGGQAEAF
TRBJ2-3 | TRBV29-1 | SADRSTDTQY
TRBJ2-7 | TRBV7-2 | ASSSRDGRTYEQY
TRBJ2-7 | TRBV19 | ASSPRTAGAYEQY
TRBJ1-1 | TRBV18 | ASSPPQGRNTEAF
TRBJ1-2 | TRBV2 | ASSPRTDSTPYGYT
TRBJ2-3 | TRBV5-1 | ASSPTGGSGSETDTQY
TRBJ2-7 | TRBV2 | ASRGPGTGLYKEQY
TRBJ2-5 | TRBV4-1 | ASSPGTAQETQY
TRBJ2-3 | TRBV4-1 | ASSQLGQGAGDTQY
TRBJ1-1 | TRBV2 | ASSDPAEEAKNTEAF
TRBJ1-2 | TRBV7-9 | ASSDSGALNYGYT
TRBJ1-2 | TRBV6-1 | ASSDPWRQGGYGYT
TRBJ2-2 | TRBV5-6 | ASSLSGVNTGELF
TRBJ1-5 | TRBV7-7 | ASSLARRTEPQH
TRBJ2-5 | TRBV7-7 | ASSLGGTGGETQY
TRBJ2-1 | TRBV19 | ASRQLLRGTGVNEQF
TRBJ2-4 | TRBV5-5 | ASSSLQGADIQY
TRBJ2-2 | TRBV5-1 | ASSLTSSTGELF
TRBJ2-5 | TRBV19 | ASSPRQGKETQY
TRBJ2-5 | TRBV7-3 | ASSLSRAGVDGTQY
TRBJ2-6 | TRBV5-1 | ASSSDSLWANVLT
TRBJ2-1 | TRBV11-2 | ASSLGSGDNEQF
TRBJ2-7 | TRBV6-6 | ASSYPGQAYEQY
TRBJ1-1 | TRBV19 | ASSPTPAEAF
TRBJ1-5 | TRBV30 | AWTSQGARNQPQH
TRBJ1-1 | TRBV18 | ASSPRRTNTEAF
TRBJ1-5 | TRBV18 | ASSPVSGNQPQH
TRBJ1-2 | TRBV5-6 | ASSLAEGIRDGYT
TRBJ1-1 | TRBV30 | AWSVAGKGNTEAF
TRBJ2-7 | TRBV5-4 | ASTPVTEGYEQY
TRBJ2-6 | TRBV19 | ASADRGRGGANVLT
TRBJ1-5 | TRBV5-6 | ASSSGPNQPQH
TRBJ2-4 | TRBV30 | AWSEERLAKNIQY
TRBJ2-1 | TRBV6-1 | ASSDAGGAGNEQF
TRBJ2-5 | TRBV6-1 | ASSHTGETQY
TRBJ1-2 | TRBV19 | ASRHDSNYGYT
TRBJ1-1 | TRBV5-6 | ASSYVGGNTEAF
TRBJ1-1 | TRBV2 | ASSTGLNTEAF
TRBJ1-2 | TRBV25-1 | ASSEGSRYYGYT
TRBJ1-3 | TRBV29-1 | SVSKQGNTIY
TRBJ2-2 | TRBV9 | ASSLLGTGLTGELF
TRBJ2-6 | TRBV2 | ASSLHATANVLT
TRBJ2-2 | TRBV12-5 | ASGFWRGGRTGELF